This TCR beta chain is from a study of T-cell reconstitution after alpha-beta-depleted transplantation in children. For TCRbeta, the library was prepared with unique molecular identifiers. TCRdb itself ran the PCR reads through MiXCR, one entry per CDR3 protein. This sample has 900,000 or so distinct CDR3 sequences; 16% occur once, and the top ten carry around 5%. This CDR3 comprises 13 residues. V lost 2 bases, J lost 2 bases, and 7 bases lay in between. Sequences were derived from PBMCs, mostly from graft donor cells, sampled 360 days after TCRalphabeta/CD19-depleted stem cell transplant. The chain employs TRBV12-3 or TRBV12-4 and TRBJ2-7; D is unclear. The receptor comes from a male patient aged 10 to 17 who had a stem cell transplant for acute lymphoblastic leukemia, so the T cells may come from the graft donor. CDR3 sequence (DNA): TGTGCCAGCAGTTTACCCAATACCTACGAGCAGTACTTC. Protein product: CASSLPNTYEQYF.